This entry concerns a single T cell receptor beta chain. This sample was included in a study of blood T cell repertoires in COVID-19. Germline trimming cut 4 bases from V and 4 bases from J; bases unmatched to any gene: 5. Germline lookup yields CDR1 LNHDA and CDR2 SQIVND (reference sequence). The CDR3 length is 15 residues. Profiled with immunoSEQ multiplex PCR; TCRdb holds only in-frame clones, not every one. Of 200,000 to 300,000 clones in the sample, 80% to 95% are singletons; the top ten hold approximately 0.8%. The origin of this receptor is a man between 25 and 39 years old with COVID-19, enrolled during active disease. This sequence joins TRBV19 and TRBJ1-5; 9 positions agree with TRBD1. Sequencing was done on a sample of peripheral blood. As DNA, the CDR3 is TGTGCCAGTAGTAGGACAGGGGTAGGGAATCAGCCCCAGCATTTT. This gives the protein CASSRTGVGNQPQHF.